The 25 T cell receptor beta chains reported below all come from one sample, sequenced in a study of cytomegalovirus exposure and HLA in healthy donors. Primers for the PCR totalled 60 Vbeta and 13 Jbeta. Only in-frame clones appear in the TCRdb table, and some are missing; sequencing was by immunoSEQ multiplex PCR. Among 90,000 to 150,000 clones listed, less than 85% were seen once. The sequenced sample consisted of PBMCs. The receptors stem from a woman between 35 and 50 years old in good health and CMV-seronegative.

The J gene is TRBJ1-4, the V gene TRBV7-2, with 11 positions matching TRBD1. The CDR3 runs to 13 residues. The V gene's germline CDR1 is SGHTA and CDR2 FQGNSA. V shed 1 base, J shed 11 bases, and the junction held 0 bases outside the gene matches. The CDR3: CASSLGTGGKLFF. CDR3 DNA sequence: TGTGCCAGCAGCTTAGGGACAGGGGGCAAACTGTTTTTT.

J is TRBJ2-7 and V is TRBV19; TRBD2 is a possible D gene (6 bases). The CDR3 runs 13 residues. Germline loops: CDR1 LNHDA, CDR2 SQIVND (reference sequence). Trimming took 6 bases from V and 0 from J, leaving 9 bases between them. CDR3 DNA sequence: TGTGCCAGTAGAGGAGGGCCCTCCTACGAGCAGTACTTC. This translates into CASRGGPSYEQYF.

This CDR3 is CASRGTGNYGYTF. The CDR3 coding sequence is TGCGCCAGCAGGGGAACAGGGAACTATGGCTACACCTTC. The chain combines TRBV5-1 with TRBJ1-2, with D possibly TRBD1 on 6 matching bases. V lost 5 bases and J 2 bases, leaving 10 bases between the germline ends. This CDR3 contains 13 residues. The germline gives CDR1 SGHRS, CDR2 YFSETQ.

The chain couples TRBV7-9 to TRBJ2-5, with a tentative D call TRBD2 (5 bases). Germline CDR1 reads SEHNR; CDR2 reads FQNEAQ (reference sequence). Trimming took off 3 bases at V and 4 bases at J, with 18 bases between the two ends. The CDR3 has 16 residues. The CDR3 spells CASSFSLAFVVETQYF. CDR3 nucleotide sequence: TGTGCCAGCAGCTTCAGCCTAGCCTTCGTAGTAGAGACCCAGTACTTC.

The rearrangement joins TRBV6-4 to TRBJ2-1, with 10 bases aligning to TRBD2. CDR1 and CDR2 (germline): MRHNA, SNTAGT. The CDR3 is 16 residues long. Unmatched junction bases numbered 7, after V lost 2 bases and J lost 6 bases. This chain's CDR3 is CASSDSELAGINEQFF. The DNA of the CDR3 is TGTGCCAGCAGTGACAGTGAACTAGCGGGGATCAATGAGCAGTTCTTC.

The rearrangement links TRBV4-3 to TRBJ2-7, with D possibly matching TRBD2 (6 bases). The CDR3 contains 14 residues. The V gene's germline CDR1 is LGHNA and CDR2 YSLEER. The V and J ends lost 0 bases and 3 bases respectively, with 9 bases between them. The CDR3 spells CASSQDMRGYEQYF. The CDR3 bases are TGCGCCAGCAGCCAAGATATGCGGGGCTACGAGCAGTACTTC.

V gene TRBV6-4 combines with J gene TRBJ1-5, with D uncertain. The CDR3 covers 11 residues. V was shortened by 8 bases and J by 6 bases, with 8 bases between the two germline ends. The germline V gene encodes CDR1 MRHNA and CDR2 SNTAGT. For the CDR3, the DNA is TGTGCCAGCCGAGGCGGTCAGCCCCAGCATTTT. Translation: CASRGGQPQHF.

V and J are TRBV28 and TRBJ2-7, with 7 bases that match TRBD2. V lost 5 bases and J lost 4; bases outside the gene matches: 11. The germline gives CDR1 MDHEN, CDR2 SYDVKM. The CDR3 sequence is 15 residues long. The CDR3 region is CASSPPGRERYEQYF. CDR3 nucleotides: TGTGCCAGCAGTCCCCCCGGGCGGGAGAGGTACGAGCAGTACTTC. The full variable domain, with the rest looked up from reference TRBV28 and TRBJ2-7, is DVKVTQSSRYLVKRTGEKVFLECVQDMDHENMFWYRQDPGLGLRLIYFSYDVKMKEKGDIPEGYSVSREKKERFSLILESASTNQTSMYLCASSPPGRERYEQYFGPGTRLTVT.

Here the CDR3 DNA reads TGTGCCAGCAGCTACCGAGGAGGGAGCTACGAGCAGTACTTC. Translation gives CASSYRGGSYEQYF. V and J are TRBV5-4 and TRBJ2-7; maybe TRBD2 (6 bases). The germline gives CDR1 SGHNT, CDR2 YYREEE (reference sequence). The CDR3 is 14 residues long. V was clipped by 3 bases and J by 3 bases, with 13 bases between them.

V and J are TRBV5-1 and TRBJ1-6; 8 bases agree with TRBD1. Germline V gene data show CDR1 as SGHRS and CDR2 as YFSETQ. Trimming cost V 1 base and J 7 bases; bases outside gene matches: 4. This CDR3 region has 15 residues. The CDR3 region is CASSLRGQENSPLHF. DNA of the CDR3: TGCGCCAGCAGCTTGAGGGGACAGGAAAATTCACCCCTCCACTTT.

This clone was found a few times. J is TRBJ2-3 and V is TRBV6-1; 11 bases fit TRBD2. This CDR3 is 16 amino acids long. With 0 bases clipped from V and 4 bases from J, the junction kept 3 bases outside the gene matches. The germline V gene encodes CDR1 MNHNS and CDR2 SASEGT. The CDR3 is CASSEALAGGADTQYF. The CDR3 DNA reads TGTGCCAGCAGTGAAGCGCTAGCGGGAGGCGCAGATACGCAGTATTTT.

The chain couples TRBV5-1 to TRBJ1-5; D is unresolved. V lost 0 bases to trimming and J lost 2 bases, with 9 bases between them. The germline V gene encodes CDR1 SGHRS and CDR2 YFSETQ. There are 15 residues in the CDR3. The CDR3 coding sequence is TGCGCCAGCAGCTTGGCGGGAATGGGCAATCAGCCCCAGCATTTT. Translated, it gives CASSLAGMGNQPQHF.

The chain combines TRBV6-6 with TRBJ1-1; possibly TRBD1 for D (5 bases). CDR1 and CDR2 (germline): MNHNY, SVGAGI (reference sequence). Trimming pared 6 bases from V and 3 bases from J, leaving 8 bases between. The CDR3 length is 12 residues. The CDR3 bases are TGTGCCAGCAGAGGGGTGGACACTGAAGCTTTCTTT. This codes for CASRGVDTEAFF.

J is TRBJ1-2 and V is TRBV19, with a tentative D call TRBD1 (5 bases). CDR1 is LNHDA, CDR2 SQIVND, per germline (reference sequence). Trimming stripped 4 bases from V and 1 base from J, with 10 bases between. The CDR3 has 14 residues. The CDR3 spells CASSRGDDNYGYTF. CDR3 in DNA: TGTGCCAGTAGTAGGGGGGACGATAACTATGGCTACACCTTC.

In this sample, this clone turned up a few times. The rearrangement uses TRBV4-2 and TRBJ2-2; 8 positions agree with TRBD2. Trimming took 1 base from V and 6 from J; bases not matched to a gene: 7. The germline V gene encodes CDR1 LGHNA and CDR2 YNFKEQ. The CDR3 is 16 amino acids. The chain's CDR3 is CASSQGAGEISGELFF. The CDR3 coding sequence is TGTGCCAGCAGCCAAGGAGCGGGAGAAATATCCGGGGAGCTGTTTTTT.

Concerning this clone: Germline is not matched at one junction end, which may reflect a read error. The chain recombines TRBV7-9 with TRBJ1-2; 7 nucleotides align to TRBD1. Germline CDR1 and CDR2: SEHNR and FQNEAQ (reference sequence). This CDR3 contains 16 residues. The CDR3 DNA is TGTTCCAGCAGCCCTGGGAGAGGGGGCGGTGTAGATGGCTACACCTTC. It yields the protein CSSSPGRGGGVDGYTF.

The rearrangement links TRBV4-1 to TRBJ2-3; TRBD2 is a possible D gene (6 bases). Between the trimmed V and J ends, which lost 0 bases and 2 bases, there was a span of 15 bases. The CDR3 sequence is 17 residues long. Germline CDR1 and CDR2: MGHRA and YSYEKL. DNA of the CDR3: TGCGCCAGCAGCCAAGAACGGGAGACACCGTTCACAGATACGCAGTATTTT. Translating gives CASSQERETPFTDTQYF.

This clone has only one observation. The chain links TRBV6-5 to TRBJ2-7; no definite D call. The germline V gene encodes CDR1 MNHEY and CDR2 SVGAGI. With 0 bases removed from V and 5 bases from J, the gap between germline ends came to 11 bases. The CDR3 covers 14 residues. CDR3 protein: CASSYSTGLNEQYF. The CDR3 nucleotides read TGTGCCAGCAGTTACTCTACGGGTTTGAACGAGCAGTACTTC.

The chain recombines TRBV27 with TRBJ1-6; 9 bases map to TRBD1. Per the germline V gene, CDR1 is MNHEY and CDR2 is SMNVEV (reference sequence). The CDR3 loop spans 16 amino acids. V lost 5 bases, J lost 9 bases, and 11 bases stayed unmatched. The CDR3 DNA reads TGTGCCAGCAGTGAGGGTCACAGGGGGCGCGGTTCACCCCTCCACTTT. Translating gives CASSEGHRGRGSPLHF.

V and J are TRBV7-2 and TRBJ2-3; the D is unclear. This CDR3 is built from 15 residues. In germline, CDR1 is SGHTA, CDR2 FQGNSA. The V end was cut by 2 bases, the J end by 3 bases, with 12 bases between. The CDR3: CASSLTWRITDTQYF. The CDR3 nucleotides read TGTGCCAGCAGCTTAACCTGGAGAATAACAGATACGCAGTATTTT.

J is TRBJ1-1 and V is TRBV14; no clear D gene. This CDR3 is built from 12 residues. Germline CDR1 SGHDN, CDR2 FVKESK. Trimming stripped 5 bases from V and 4 bases from J, with 8 bases between. This chain's CDR3 is CASSSTGTEAFF. CDR3 DNA sequence: TGTGCCAGCAGCTCGACTGGCACTGAAGCTTTCTTT.

The chain joins TRBV7-2 to TRBJ2-2; 9 nucleotides agree with TRBD1. The CDR3 contains 15 residues. V lost 1 base to trimming and J lost 6 bases; unmatched junction nucleotides: 3. Germline CDR1 reads SGHTA; CDR2 reads FQGNSA. CDR3 in DNA: TGTGCCAGCAGCTTAGTACAGGGGGCCTCCGGGGAGCTGTTTTTT. It codes for CASSLVQGASGELFF.

The CDR3 sequence is CASSDVSFLQYF. The CDR3 region has the DNA TGTGCCAGCAGTGATGTATCTTTTCTGCAGTACTTC. The V and J genes are TRBV25-1 and TRBJ2-7, with unresolved D. V was pared by 3 bases and J by 9 bases, with 12 bases between. The V gene's germline CDR1 is MGHDK and CDR2 SYGVNS. CDR3 length: 12 amino acids.

The V call is TRBV6-4, the J call TRBJ2-1; 10 positions agree with TRBD2. Unmatched junction bases numbered 10, after V lost 5 bases and J lost 9 bases. This CDR3 spans 15 amino acids. From germline, CDR1 is MRHNA and CDR2 SNTAGT. The CDR3 DNA follows: TGTGCCAGCAGTCCTTCTAGCGGGGGACAAGGTGAGCAGTTCTTC. The encoded protein is CASSPSSGGQGEQFF.

The chain combines TRBV14 with TRBJ2-1, with 9 nucleotides matching TRBD2. Germline V gene sequence: CDR1 SGHDN, CDR2 FVKESK. The CDR3 has 18 residues. V was pared by 3 bases and J by 4 bases, with 13 bases of the junction left unmatched. CDR3 bases: TGTGCCAGCAGCCACCGCAGCGGGGGGTTCTCATCGTACAATGAGCAGTTCTTC. Protein sequence: CASSHRSGGFSSYNEQFF.